This T cell receptor (beta chain) was profiled in a study of T cell responses to AZD1222 COVID-19 vaccine. Study-wide results and limits: There were repertoire samples only from the period after the peak T cell response. Following two doses of AZD1222, Spike-specific TCR breadth and depth rose.

The method was immunoSEQ multiplex PCR; TCRdb's version includes in-frame clones alone and lacks a portion of them. The sample carries tens of thousands of clones, 88% recorded once. This clone has only a few counts. What it recognizes is unknown. The CDR3 runs to 11 residues. V was pared by 6 bases and J by 6 bases, with 11 bases between. The germline gives CDR1 DFQATT, CDR2 SNEGSKA (reference sequence). The chain combines TRBV20-1 with TRBJ1-2; D gene uncertain. This specimen was peripheral blood, taken on day 0 of AZD1222 vaccination. The receptor was derived from an adult in good health. CDR3 nucleotides: TGCAGTGCGAACCCAGTAAATGGCTACACCTTC. Translation: CSANPVNGYTF.